The entry below gives a single TCR beta chain sequence along with its context. The target antigen is unknown. The junction departs from the called germline gene at one end, perhaps through a read error. Total RNA amounting to roughly 450 ng was the source from which TCR beta cDNA was made with a constant-region primer. Library construction for TCR beta comprised three nested multiplex PCR rounds performed with slightly modified ARM-PCR. Forward primers for TRBV1-TRBV30 and a C-beta reverse primer served the first two PCR rounds, at about 10 cycles each. TCRdb re-called the multiplex PCR reads with MiXCR, one entry per CDR3 protein. The sample lists around 37,000 distinct CDR3 sequences; more than 60% were seen once. This sample is part of a study of tumor-infiltrating lymphocytes in primary liver carcinoma. Study context: Patients were men and women aged 30 to 69 years. General study points: Tumor-adjacent and tumor-blood pairs shared a smaller degree of overlap than tumor region pairs.

Both RNA and DNA were isolated together from approximately 22-30 mg of bulk tissue that had not been sorted. Patients showed chronic HBV infection and an absence of prior treatment. This CDR3 has 16 residues. Germline V gene data show CDR1 as SGHRS and CDR2 as YFSETQ. The sample comprised tumor-adjacent normal liver tissue. The TCR comes from a man aged 40-50 years with primary liver carcinoma and hepatitis B virus infection. The chain joins TRBV5-1 to TRBJ2-3; D gene unclear. CDR3 coding DNA: TGCGTCAGCAGCTTGAACGGCCCTGCTAGCACAGATACGCAGTATTTT. This encodes CVSSLNGPASTDTQYF.